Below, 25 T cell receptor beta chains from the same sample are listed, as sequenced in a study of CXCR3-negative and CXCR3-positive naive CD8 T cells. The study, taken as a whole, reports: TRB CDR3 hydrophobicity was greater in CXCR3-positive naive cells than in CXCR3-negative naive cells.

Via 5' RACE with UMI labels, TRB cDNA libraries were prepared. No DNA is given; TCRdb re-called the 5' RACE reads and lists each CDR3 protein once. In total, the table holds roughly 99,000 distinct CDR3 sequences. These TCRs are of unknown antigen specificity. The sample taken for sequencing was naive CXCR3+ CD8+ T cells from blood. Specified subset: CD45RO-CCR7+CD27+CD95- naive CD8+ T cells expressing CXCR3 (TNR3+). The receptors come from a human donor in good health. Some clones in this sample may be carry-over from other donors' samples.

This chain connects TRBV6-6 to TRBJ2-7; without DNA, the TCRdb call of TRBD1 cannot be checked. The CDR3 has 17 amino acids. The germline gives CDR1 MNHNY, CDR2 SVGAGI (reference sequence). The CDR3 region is CASSGMRSQVGPYEQYF.

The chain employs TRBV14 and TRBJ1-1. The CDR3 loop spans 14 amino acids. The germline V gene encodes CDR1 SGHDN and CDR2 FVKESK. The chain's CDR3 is CASSQATRHTEAFF.

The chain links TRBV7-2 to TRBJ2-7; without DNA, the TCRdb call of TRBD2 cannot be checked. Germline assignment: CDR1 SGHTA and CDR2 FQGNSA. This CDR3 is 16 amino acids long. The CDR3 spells CASSWGIAVEYYEQYF.

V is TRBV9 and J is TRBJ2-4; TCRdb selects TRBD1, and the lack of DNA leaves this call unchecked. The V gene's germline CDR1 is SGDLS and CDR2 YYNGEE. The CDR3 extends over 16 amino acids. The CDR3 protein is CASSFRQEDAKNIQYF.

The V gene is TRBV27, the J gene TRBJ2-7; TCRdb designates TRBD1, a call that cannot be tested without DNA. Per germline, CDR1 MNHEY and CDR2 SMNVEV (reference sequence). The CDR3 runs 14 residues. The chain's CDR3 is CATSPPGHNYEQYF.

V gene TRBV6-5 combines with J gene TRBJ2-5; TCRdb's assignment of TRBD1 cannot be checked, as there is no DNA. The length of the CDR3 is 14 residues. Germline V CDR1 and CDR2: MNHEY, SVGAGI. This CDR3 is CASSYSRGLETQYF.

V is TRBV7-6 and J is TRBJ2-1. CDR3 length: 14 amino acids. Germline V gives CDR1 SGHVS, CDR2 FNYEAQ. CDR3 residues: CASSLDNSYNEQFF.

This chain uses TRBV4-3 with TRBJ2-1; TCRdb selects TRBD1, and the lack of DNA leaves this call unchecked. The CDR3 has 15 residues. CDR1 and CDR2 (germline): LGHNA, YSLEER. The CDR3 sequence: CASSQWAGETDEQFF.

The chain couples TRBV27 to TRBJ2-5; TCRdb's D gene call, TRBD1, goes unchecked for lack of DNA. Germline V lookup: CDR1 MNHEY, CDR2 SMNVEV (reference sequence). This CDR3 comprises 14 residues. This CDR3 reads CASSLKGPQETQYF.

The CDR3 sequence is CSVERGQGGAYEQYF. The chain links TRBV29-1 to TRBJ2-7; TCRdb selects TRBD1, and the lack of DNA leaves this call unchecked. This CDR3 region has 15 residues. Germline V gene sequence: CDR1 SQVTM, CDR2 ANQGSEA.

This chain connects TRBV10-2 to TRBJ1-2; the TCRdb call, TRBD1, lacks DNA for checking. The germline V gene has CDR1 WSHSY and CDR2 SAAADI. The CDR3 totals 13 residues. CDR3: CASRGAPSYGYTF.

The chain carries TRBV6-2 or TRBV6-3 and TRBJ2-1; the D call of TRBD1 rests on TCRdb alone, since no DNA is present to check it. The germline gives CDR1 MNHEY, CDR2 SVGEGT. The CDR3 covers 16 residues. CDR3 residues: CASRQHRYSSYNEQFF.

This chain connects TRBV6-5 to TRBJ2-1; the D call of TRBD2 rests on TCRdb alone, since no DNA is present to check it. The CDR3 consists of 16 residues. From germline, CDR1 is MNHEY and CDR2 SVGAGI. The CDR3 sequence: CASSYPIRGGGAEQFF.

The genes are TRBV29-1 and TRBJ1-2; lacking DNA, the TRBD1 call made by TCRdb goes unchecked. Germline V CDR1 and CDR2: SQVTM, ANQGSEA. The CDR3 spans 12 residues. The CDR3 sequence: CSITTPSGGYTF. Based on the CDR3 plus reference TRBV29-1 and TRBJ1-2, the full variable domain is SAVISQKPSRDICQRGTSLTIQCQVDSQVTMMFWYRQQPGQSLTLIATANQGSEATYESGFVIDKFPISRPNLTFSTLTVSNMSPEDSSIYLCSITTPSGGYTFGSGTRLTVV.

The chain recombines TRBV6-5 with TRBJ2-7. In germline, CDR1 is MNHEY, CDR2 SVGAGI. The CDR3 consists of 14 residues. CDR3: CASMAARSYYEQYF.

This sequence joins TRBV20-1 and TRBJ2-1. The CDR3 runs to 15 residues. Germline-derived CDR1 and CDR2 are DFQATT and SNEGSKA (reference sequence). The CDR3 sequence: CSARDRGDPYNEQFF.

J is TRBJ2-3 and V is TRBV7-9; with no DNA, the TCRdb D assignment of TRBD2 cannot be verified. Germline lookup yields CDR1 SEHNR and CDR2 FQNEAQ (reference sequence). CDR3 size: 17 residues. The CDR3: CASSLDPQAGVRDTQYF.

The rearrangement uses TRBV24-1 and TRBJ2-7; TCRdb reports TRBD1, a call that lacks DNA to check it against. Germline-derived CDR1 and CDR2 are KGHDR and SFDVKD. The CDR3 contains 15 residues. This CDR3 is CATSDSEQGTYEQYF.

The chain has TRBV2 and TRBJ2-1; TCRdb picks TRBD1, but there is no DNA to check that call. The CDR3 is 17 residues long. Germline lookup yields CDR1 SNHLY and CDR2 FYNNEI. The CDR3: CASMRDSFAYANNEQFF.

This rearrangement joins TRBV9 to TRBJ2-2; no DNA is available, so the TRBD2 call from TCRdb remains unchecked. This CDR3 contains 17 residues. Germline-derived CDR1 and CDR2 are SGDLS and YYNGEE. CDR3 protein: CASSEPSGGIYTGELFF.

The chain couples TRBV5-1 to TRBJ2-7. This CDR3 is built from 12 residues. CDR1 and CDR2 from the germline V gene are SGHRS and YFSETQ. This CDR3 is CASSPPTYEQYF.

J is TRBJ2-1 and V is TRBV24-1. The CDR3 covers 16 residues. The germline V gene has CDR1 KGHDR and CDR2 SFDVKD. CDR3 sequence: CATSDLGDGRPNEQFF.

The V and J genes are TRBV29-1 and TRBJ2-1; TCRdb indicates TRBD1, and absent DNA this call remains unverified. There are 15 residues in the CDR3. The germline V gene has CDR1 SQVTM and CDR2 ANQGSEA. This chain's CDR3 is CSVDSRQGAYNEQFF.

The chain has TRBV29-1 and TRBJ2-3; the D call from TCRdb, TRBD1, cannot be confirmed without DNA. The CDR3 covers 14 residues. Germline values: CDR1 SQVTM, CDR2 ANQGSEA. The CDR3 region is CSAQGGYRTDTQYF.

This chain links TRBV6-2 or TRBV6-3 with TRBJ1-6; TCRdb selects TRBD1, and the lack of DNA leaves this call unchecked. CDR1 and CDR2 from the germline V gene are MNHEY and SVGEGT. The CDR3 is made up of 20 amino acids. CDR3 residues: CASSYSRDRDYSSYNSPLHF.